Following are 32 T cell receptor beta chains from one sample sequenced in a study of graft-versus-host responses after intestinal transplantation. These receptors' antigens are unknown. Clones were sequenced by immunoSEQ multiplex PCR, and TCRdb holds only the in-frame ones, with some missing. Here the sample spans more than 85,000 clones, 80% to 95% being singletons. The sample here was unstimulated CD8+ T cells sorted from spleen or lymph node cells, taken before intestinal transplant. Every receptor here comes from a human donor who received an intestinal transplant.

This clone is a singleton in its sample. The chain couples TRBV30 to TRBJ2-1; no definite D call. This CDR3 has 11 residues. Germline CDR1 GTSNPN, CDR2 SVGIG (reference sequence). V lost 7 bases to trimming and J lost 5 bases, with 9 bases between them. The DNA for the CDR3 is TGTGCCTTGGACCATCACAATGAGCAGTTCTTC. Its translation: CALDHHNEQFF.

This rearrangement joins TRBV4-2 to TRBJ2-1, with 10 bases fitting TRBD2. This CDR3 has 17 residues. The ends lost 3 bases at V and 3 bases at J; junction bases unmatched: 8. Germline values: CDR1 LGHNA, CDR2 YNFKEQ. For the CDR3, the DNA is TGTGCCAGCAGCCAGCCCGGACTAGCGGATAACTACAATGAGCAGTTCTTC. This sequence encodes CASSQPGLADNYNEQFF.

This clone appeared a single time. The rearrangement joins TRBV6-1 to TRBJ2-7, with D perhaps assigned TRBD1 or TRBD2 (5 bases each). V lost 11 bases to trimming and J lost 3 bases, with 11 bases between them. CDR1 and CDR2 (germline): MNHNS, SASEGT. This CDR3 has 11 amino acids. CDR3 sequence reads: CAVEGYYEQYF. In nucleotides, the CDR3 is TGTGCCGTTGAGGGGTACTACGAGCAGTACTTC.

The chain joins TRBV6-5 to TRBJ2-7, with 9 bases that match TRBD2. Germline V gene sequence: CDR1 MNHEY, CDR2 SVGAGI. CDR3 length equals 13 residues. V shed 5 bases and J 8 bases; nucleotides not matched to a gene: 7. CDR3 region: CASSIAGASQQYF. CDR3 coding DNA: TGTGCCAGCAGTATAGCGGGAGCATCGCAGCAGTACTTC.

The V gene is TRBV7-6, the J gene TRBJ2-3; perhaps TRBD2 as D (5 bases). V was cut by 1 base and J by 4 bases, with 12 bases left in between. The CDR3 length is 15 residues. Germline CDR1 reads SGHVS; CDR2 reads FNYEAQ. The CDR3 sequence: CASSLVVEAADTQYF. The CDR3 DNA sequence: TGTGCCAGCAGCTTAGTAGTTGAAGCGGCAGATACGCAGTATTTT.

V and J are TRBV9 and TRBJ2-1; 9 bases are a match to TRBD2. Trimming cost V 0 bases and J 6 bases; bases outside gene matches: 4. This CDR3 is built from 15 residues. CDR1 and CDR2 from the germline V gene are SGDLS and YYNGEE. CDR3 in amino acids: CASSVGGGRANEQFF. The CDR3 DNA follows: TGTGCCAGCAGCGTAGGCGGCGGGAGGGCCAATGAGCAGTTCTTC.

The chain couples TRBV13 to TRBJ2-1; unclear D gene. CDR1 and CDR2 from the germline V gene are PRHDT and FYEKMQ (reference sequence). CDR3 length: 14 residues. Trimming pared 5 bases from V and 6 bases from J, leaving 14 bases between. The CDR3 DNA follows: TGTGCCAGCAGCACCCGACTGGTCGGCAATGAGCAGTTCTTC. Translation: CASSTRLVGNEQFF.

The gene calls are TRBV6-5 and TRBJ2-5; D unresolved. The germline V gene encodes CDR1 MNHEY and CDR2 SVGAGI. The CDR3 consists of 14 residues. Between the trimmed V and J ends, which lost 6 bases and 0 bases, there was a span of 11 bases. DNA of the CDR3: TGTGCCAGCAGCCTCCGGACGTACCAAGAGACCCAGTACTTC. Its translation: CASSLRTYQETQYF.

This chain uses TRBV19 with TRBJ1-4, with 7 bases matching TRBD1. The CDR3 runs to 15 residues. V lost 5 bases and J lost 7; bases outside the gene matches: 10. Looked up from germline, CDR1 is LNHDA and CDR2 is SQIVND (reference sequence). CDR3 loop: CASSPLTGRTEKLFF. The DNA for the CDR3 is TGTGCCAGTAGTCCCCTGACAGGGAGGACTGAAAAACTGTTTTTT.

The chain links TRBV6-5 to TRBJ2-7, with 9 positions matching TRBD1. Germline V gene sequence: CDR1 MNHEY, CDR2 SVGAGI. With V trimmed by 2 bases and J by 5 bases, 7 bases remained unmatched. CDR3 length: 15 amino acids. The CDR3 DNA follows: TGTGCCAGCAGTTACGACAGGGGGAGGATACACGAGCAGTACTTC. Protein sequence: CASSYDRGRIHEQYF.

The J gene is TRBJ1-1, the V gene TRBV6-5; TRBD1 is a possible D gene (6 bases). The germline V gene encodes CDR1 MNHEY and CDR2 SVGAGI. Trimming left V 0 bases short and J 2 bases short, with 10 bases between. This CDR3 has 15 residues. CDR3 sequence reads: CASSYSRGGNTEAFF. As DNA, the CDR3 is TGTGCCAGCAGTTACTCGAGGGGGGGAAACACTGAAGCTTTCTTT.

This sequence joins TRBV11-2 and TRBJ2-7, with D unresolved. CDR1 and CDR2 (germline): SGHAT, FQNNGV. With 2 bases removed from V and 5 bases from J, the gap between germline ends came to 16 bases. The CDR3 runs 15 residues. DNA for the CDR3: TGTGCCAGCAGCTTAACTTCTAGTTCTTTTGACGAGCAGTACTTC. The encoded protein is CASSLTSSSFDEQYF.

V usage is TRBV21-1 and J usage is TRBJ2-3. TRBV21-1 is given as a pseudogene. The CDR3 is 19 residues long. Written as DNA, the CDR3 is TGTGCCAGCAGCAAAGCGGGAGGGGGTGCTACAGGGGGCACAGATACGCAGTATTTT. Translating it yields CASSKAGGGATGGTDTQYF.

The chain recombines TRBV10-3 with TRBJ2-7, with unresolved D. Trimming left V 10 bases short and J 0 bases short, with 7 bases between. This CDR3 has 11 amino acids. Looked up from germline, CDR1 is ENHRY and CDR2 is SYGVKD. DNA for the CDR3: TGTGCCACCCTGACCTCCTACGAGCAGTACTTC. This gives the protein CATLTSYEQYF.

Points on this clone: This same CDR3 is encoded by further DNA sequences in the sample. This rearrangement joins TRBV27 to TRBJ2-7; 9 bases fit TRBD1. J lost 1 base, V lost 5 bases, and 3 bases had no gene match. The CDR3 is made up of 14 amino acids. The germline V gene has CDR1 MNHEY and CDR2 SMNVEV (reference sequence). The CDR3 loop is CASSPTGGSYEQYF. CDR3 nucleotides: TGTGCCAGCAGTCCGACAGGGGGTTCCTACGAGCAGTACTTC.

The chain joins TRBV6-1 to TRBJ2-2, with D possibly being TRBD1 (5 bases). The CDR3 runs 15 residues. Germline values: CDR1 MNHNS, CDR2 SASEGT. V lost 4 bases to trimming and J lost 3 bases, with 12 bases between them. The CDR3 loop is CASSGTRVDTGELFF. The CDR3, as DNA: TGTGCCAGCAGTGGCACCAGGGTGGACACCGGGGAGCTGTTTTTT.

The chain uses TRBV7-9 and TRBJ2-7; 9 bases fit TRBD1. The CDR3 extends over 16 amino acids. Germline CDR1 and CDR2: SEHNR and FQNEAQ (reference sequence). With 5 bases clipped from V and 3 bases from J, the junction kept 11 bases outside the gene matches. CDR3 region: CASSTITGGAYYEQYF. The CDR3 DNA reads as TGTGCCAGCAGCACTATCACAGGGGGCGCGTACTACGAGCAGTACTTC. Supplemented by reference TRBV7-9 and TRBJ2-7, the full variable domain reads DTGVSQNPRHKITKRGQNVTFRCDPISEHNRLYWYRQTLGQGPEFLTYFQNEAQLEKSRLLSDRFSAERPKGSFSTLEIQRTEQGDSAMYLCASSTITGGAYYEQYFGPGTRLTVT.

This chain uses TRBV29-1 with TRBJ2-3; TRBD2 agrees at 7 bases. Unmatched junction bases numbered 7, after V lost 3 bases and J lost 7 bases. CDR3 length equals 13 residues. CDR1 is SQVTM, CDR2 ANQGSEA, per germline. The CDR3 DNA is TGCAGCGTTGAGGGGGGGAGTACAAATACGCAGTATTTT. This encodes CSVEGGSTNTQYF.

The chain joins TRBV28 to TRBJ1-4; perhaps TRBD1 as D (6 bases). Deletions cut 5 bases from V and 5 bases from J, with 18 bases between. CDR1 MDHEN and CDR2 SYDVKM come from the germline V gene. The CDR3 loop spans 16 amino acids. Here the CDR3 DNA reads TGTGCCAGCAGTGGGGGCACAGGGAGGGAGAATGAAAAACTGTTTTTT. Protein product: CASSGGTGRENEKLFF.

In this sample, this clone turned up once. The rearrangement joins TRBV11-3 to TRBJ2-2; TRBD1 is a possible D gene (6 bases). V dropped 5 bases and J dropped 0 bases, with 22 bases sitting between them. The CDR3 spans 19 residues. Germline loops: CDR1 SGHNT, CDR2 YENEEA. The CDR3 region is CASSTTNLGTPTNTGELFF. The CDR3 DNA sequence: TGTGCCAGCAGCACAACCAACCTCGGGACACCTACGAACACCGGGGAGCTGTTTTTT.

The chain recombines TRBV11-2 with TRBJ2-7; no clear D gene. CDR3 length: 16 amino acids. Looked up from germline, CDR1 is SGHAT and CDR2 is FQNNGV. V was pared by 0 bases and J by 2 bases, with 14 bases between. The CDR3 loop is CASSLEVGLKPYEQYF. CDR3 nucleotides: TGTGCCAGCAGCTTAGAGGTCGGGCTTAAGCCCTACGAGCAGTACTTC.

The chain carries TRBV15 and TRBJ1-2; D gene ambiguous. The CDR3 extends over 14 amino acids. Germline V lookup: CDR1 LNHNV, CDR2 YYDKDF (reference sequence). Trimming left V 1 base short and J 3 bases short, with 9 bases between. DNA of the CDR3: TGTGCCACCAGCAGAGCGAAGGGCGACTATGGCTACACCTTC. Protein sequence: CATSRAKGDYGYTF.

The chain couples TRBV13 to TRBJ1-2; no clear D gene. The CDR3 is 11 amino acids. From germline, CDR1 is PRHDT and CDR2 FYEKMQ (reference sequence). V dropped 6 bases and J dropped 3 bases, with 5 bases sitting between them. The CDR3 nucleotides read TGTGCCAGCAGACAGTACTATGGCTACACCTTC. Amino acid sequence: CASRQYYGYTF.

This chain uses TRBV9 with TRBJ2-7; D remains unclear. Per the germline V gene, CDR1 is SGDLS and CDR2 is YYNGEE. This CDR3 has 15 amino acids. With 1 base removed from V and 7 bases from J, the gap between germline ends came to 18 bases. CDR3 DNA sequence: TGTGCCAGCAGCGTACGGAGCGCTCCCGTCTGGGAGCAGTACTTC. It is translated as CASSVRSAPVWEQYF.

The chain is built from TRBV7-8 and TRBJ2-7, with 10 bases that match TRBD2. V was clipped by 5 bases and J by 5 bases; unmatched bases: 12. This CDR3 spans 16 amino acids. Germline CDR1 reads SGHVS; CDR2 reads FQNEAQ. The CDR3 here is CASSPRLAGVSNEQYF. The CDR3 region has the DNA TGTGCCAGCAGCCCCCGTCTAGCGGGAGTTAGCAACGAGCAGTACTTC.

The genes are TRBV6-5 and TRBJ1-5; no reliable D call. V gave up 0 bases and J gave up 2 bases, with 8 bases separating them. The germline V gene encodes CDR1 MNHEY and CDR2 SVGAGI. The length of the CDR3 is 15 residues. CDR3: CASSYSGGGNQPQHF. CDR3 bases: TGTGCCAGCAGTTACTCCGGTGGGGGCAATCAGCCCCAGCATTTT.

J is TRBJ2-3 and V is TRBV27, with D hard to call. Trimming took 5 bases from V and 4 from J, leaving 10 bases between them. The CDR3 consists of 13 residues. Germline V gene sequence: CDR1 MNHEY, CDR2 SMNVEV (reference sequence). The CDR3 DNA reads TGTGCCAGCAGTCTCTTAGAGGCAGATACGCAGTATTTT. Protein sequence: CASSLLEADTQYF.

This clone was detected once. This rearrangement joins TRBV27 to TRBJ2-7; D might be TRBD1 or TRBD2, each matching 5 bases. The CDR3 has 15 amino acids. CDR1 and CDR2 from the germline V gene are MNHEY and SMNVEV (reference sequence). Trimming pared 6 bases from V and 7 bases from J, leaving 22 bases between. The CDR3 region has the DNA TGTGCCAGCAGACTCTCCGGGACCAGCCCTCGGGAGCAGTACTTC. Its protein product is CASRLSGTSPREQYF.

The chain has TRBV11-2 and TRBJ1-1; D is unresolved. Per germline, CDR1 SGHAT and CDR2 FQNNGV. This CDR3 has 11 amino acids. Trimming removed 6 bases from V and 4 bases from J, with 6 bases in between. The CDR3 DNA sequence: TGTGCCAGCAGTCTGGGCACTGAAGCTTTCTTT. As protein: CASSLGTEAFF.

This clone was seen a single time. The chain links TRBV29-1 to TRBJ2-2, with a weak D call TRBD2 (5 bases). Trimming took off 0 bases at V and 3 bases at J, with 26 bases between the two ends. Germline CDR1 and CDR2: SQVTM and ANQGSEA. The CDR3 is 20 amino acids. CDR3 protein: CSVEEWHPWTLAKDTGELFF. CDR3 nucleotide sequence: TGCAGCGTTGAAGAGTGGCACCCCTGGACGCTAGCCAAGGACACCGGGGAGCTGTTTTTT.

This clone was observed once. CDR3 DNA: TGTGCCAGCAGCTCAATAACAGGGGAAGCCTTGAATGAGCAGTTCTTC. Protein product: CASSSITGEALNEQFF. The chain uses TRBV7-8 and TRBJ2-1; 7 bases match TRBD1. The CDR3 is 16 amino acids. Germline trimming cut 4 bases from V and 7 bases from J; bases unmatched to any gene: 13. Germline CDR1 reads SGHVS; CDR2 reads FQNEAQ.

This clone showed up just once. The V and J genes are TRBV28 and TRBJ1-1, with D hard to call. The germline V gene encodes CDR1 MDHEN and CDR2 SYDVKM. V was pared by 2 bases and J by 0 bases, with 4 bases between. This CDR3 is 13 amino acids long. The CDR3 sequence is CASSLDLNTEAFF. In DNA, the CDR3 is TGTGCCAGCAGTTTAGACTTGAACACTGAAGCTTTCTTT.